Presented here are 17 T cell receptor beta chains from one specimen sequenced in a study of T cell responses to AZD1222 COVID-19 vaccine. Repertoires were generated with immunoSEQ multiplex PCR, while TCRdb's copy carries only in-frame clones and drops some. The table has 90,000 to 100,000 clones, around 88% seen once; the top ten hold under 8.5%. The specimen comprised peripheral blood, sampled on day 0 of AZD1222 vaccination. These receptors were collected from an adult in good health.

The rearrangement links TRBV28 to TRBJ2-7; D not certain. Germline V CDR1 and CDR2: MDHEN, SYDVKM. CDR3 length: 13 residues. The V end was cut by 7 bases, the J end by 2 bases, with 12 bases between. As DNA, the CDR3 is TGTGCCAGCATCGGGCAGACTCCCTACGAGCAGTACTTC. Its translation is CASIGQTPYEQYF.

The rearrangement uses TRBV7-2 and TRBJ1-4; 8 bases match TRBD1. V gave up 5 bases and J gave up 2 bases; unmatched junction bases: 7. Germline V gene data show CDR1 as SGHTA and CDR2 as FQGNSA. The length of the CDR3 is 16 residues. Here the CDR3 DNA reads TGTGCCAGCAGCCAAAACGGACAGGGCACTAATGAAAAACTGTTTTTT. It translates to CASSQNGQGTNEKLFF.

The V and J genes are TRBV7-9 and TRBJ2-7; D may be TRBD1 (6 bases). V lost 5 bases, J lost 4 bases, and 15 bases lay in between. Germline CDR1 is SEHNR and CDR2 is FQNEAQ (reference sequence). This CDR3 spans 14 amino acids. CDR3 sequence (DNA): TGTGCCAGCAGCACCGCAGGGGTTAAGTACGAGCAGTACTTC. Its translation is CASSTAGVKYEQYF.

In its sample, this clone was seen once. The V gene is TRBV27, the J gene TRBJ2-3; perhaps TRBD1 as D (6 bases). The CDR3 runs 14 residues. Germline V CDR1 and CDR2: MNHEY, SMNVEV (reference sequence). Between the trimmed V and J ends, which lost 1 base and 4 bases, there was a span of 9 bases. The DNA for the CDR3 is TGTGCCAGCAGTTTATTAAGGGGGTCAGATACGCAGTATTTT. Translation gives CASSLLRGSDTQYF.

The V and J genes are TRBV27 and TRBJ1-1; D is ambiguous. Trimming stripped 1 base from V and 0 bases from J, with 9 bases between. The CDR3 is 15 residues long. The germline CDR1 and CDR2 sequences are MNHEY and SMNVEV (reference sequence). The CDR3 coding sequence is TGTGCCAGCAGTTTATTGGGGATACTGAACACTGAAGCTTTCTTT. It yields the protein CASSLLGILNTEAFF.

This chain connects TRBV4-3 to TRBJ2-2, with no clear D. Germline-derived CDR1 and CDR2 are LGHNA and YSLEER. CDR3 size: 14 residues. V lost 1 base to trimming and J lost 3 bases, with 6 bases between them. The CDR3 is CASSQGHYTGELFF. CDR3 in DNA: TGCGCCAGCAGCCAAGGCCACTACACCGGGGAGCTGTTTTTT.

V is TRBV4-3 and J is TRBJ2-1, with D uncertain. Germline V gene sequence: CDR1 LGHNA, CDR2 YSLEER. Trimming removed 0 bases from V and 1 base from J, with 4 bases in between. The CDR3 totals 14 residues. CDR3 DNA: TGCGCCAGCAGCCAAGACTGGTCCTACAATGAGCAGTTCTTC. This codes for CASSQDWSYNEQFF.

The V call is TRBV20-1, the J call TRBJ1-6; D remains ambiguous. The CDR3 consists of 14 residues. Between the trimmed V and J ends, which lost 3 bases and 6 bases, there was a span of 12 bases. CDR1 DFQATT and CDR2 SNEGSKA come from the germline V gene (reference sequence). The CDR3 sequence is CSASTAAFNSPLHF. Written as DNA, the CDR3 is TGCAGTGCTAGTACGGCAGCCTTTAATTCACCCCTCCACTTT.

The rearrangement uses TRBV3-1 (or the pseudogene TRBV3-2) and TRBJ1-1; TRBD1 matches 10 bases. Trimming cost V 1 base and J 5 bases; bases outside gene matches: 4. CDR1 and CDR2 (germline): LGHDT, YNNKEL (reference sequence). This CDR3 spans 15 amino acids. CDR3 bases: TGTGCCAGCAGCCAAGTCGGGACAGGGGCGACTGAAGCTTTCTTT. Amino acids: CASSQVGTGATEAFF.

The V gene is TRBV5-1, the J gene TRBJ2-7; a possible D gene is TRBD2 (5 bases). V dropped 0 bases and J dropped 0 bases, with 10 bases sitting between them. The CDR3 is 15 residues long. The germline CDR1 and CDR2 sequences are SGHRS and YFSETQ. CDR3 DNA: TGCGCCAGCAGCTTGGAGGCTGGGAGCTCCTACGAGCAGTACTTC. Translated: CASSLEAGSSYEQYF.

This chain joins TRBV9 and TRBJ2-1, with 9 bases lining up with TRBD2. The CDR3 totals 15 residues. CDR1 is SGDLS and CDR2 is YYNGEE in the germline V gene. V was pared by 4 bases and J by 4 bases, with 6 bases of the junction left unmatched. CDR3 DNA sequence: TGTGCCAGCAGCCCTTCTAGCGGGAAATACAATGAGCAGTTCTTC. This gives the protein CASSPSSGKYNEQFF.

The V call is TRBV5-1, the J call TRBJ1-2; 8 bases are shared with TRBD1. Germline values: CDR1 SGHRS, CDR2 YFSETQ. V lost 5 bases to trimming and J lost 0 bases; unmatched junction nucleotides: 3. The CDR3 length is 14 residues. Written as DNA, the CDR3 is TGCGCCAGCAGAAAACAGGGGGCTAACTATGGCTACACCTTC. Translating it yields CASRKQGANYGYTF.

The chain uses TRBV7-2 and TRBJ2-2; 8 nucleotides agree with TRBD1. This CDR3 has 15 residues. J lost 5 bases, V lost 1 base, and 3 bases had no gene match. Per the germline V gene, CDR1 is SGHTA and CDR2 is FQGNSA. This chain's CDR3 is CASSLGQGATGELFF. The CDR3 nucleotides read TGTGCCAGCAGCTTAGGGCAGGGGGCAACCGGGGAGCTGTTTTTT.

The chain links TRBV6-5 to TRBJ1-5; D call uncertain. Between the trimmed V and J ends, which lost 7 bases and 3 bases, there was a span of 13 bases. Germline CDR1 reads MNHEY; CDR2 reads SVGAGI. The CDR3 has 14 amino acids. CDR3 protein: CASKRTDLNQPQHF. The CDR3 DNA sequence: TGTGCCAGCAAGAGAACAGACCTCAATCAGCCCCAGCATTTT.

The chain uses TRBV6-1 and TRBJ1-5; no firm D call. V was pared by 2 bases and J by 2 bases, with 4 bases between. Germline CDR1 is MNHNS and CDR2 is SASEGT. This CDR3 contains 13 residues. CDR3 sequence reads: CASSELGNQPQHF. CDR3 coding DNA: TGTGCCAGCAGTGAACTTGGCAATCAGCCCCAGCATTTT.

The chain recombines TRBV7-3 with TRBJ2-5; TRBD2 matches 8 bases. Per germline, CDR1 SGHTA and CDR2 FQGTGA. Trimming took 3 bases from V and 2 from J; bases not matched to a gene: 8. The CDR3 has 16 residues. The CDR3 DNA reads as TGTGCCAGCAGCTTGAAGCGGGAGCAGCGGCAAGAGACCCAGTACTTC. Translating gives CASSLKREQRQETQYF. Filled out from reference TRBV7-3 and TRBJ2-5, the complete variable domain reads GAGVSQTPSNKVTEKGKYVELRCDPISGHTALYWYRQSLGQGPEFLIYFQGTGAADDSGLPNDRFFAVRPEGSVSTLKIQRTERGDSAVYLCASSLKREQRQETQYFGPGTRLLVL.

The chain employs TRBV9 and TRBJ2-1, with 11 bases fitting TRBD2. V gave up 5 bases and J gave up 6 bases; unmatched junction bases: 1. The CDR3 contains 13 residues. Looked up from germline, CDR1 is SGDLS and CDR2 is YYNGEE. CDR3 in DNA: TGTGCCAGCAGTGGACTAGCGGGCAATGAGCAGTTCTTC. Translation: CASSGLAGNEQFF.